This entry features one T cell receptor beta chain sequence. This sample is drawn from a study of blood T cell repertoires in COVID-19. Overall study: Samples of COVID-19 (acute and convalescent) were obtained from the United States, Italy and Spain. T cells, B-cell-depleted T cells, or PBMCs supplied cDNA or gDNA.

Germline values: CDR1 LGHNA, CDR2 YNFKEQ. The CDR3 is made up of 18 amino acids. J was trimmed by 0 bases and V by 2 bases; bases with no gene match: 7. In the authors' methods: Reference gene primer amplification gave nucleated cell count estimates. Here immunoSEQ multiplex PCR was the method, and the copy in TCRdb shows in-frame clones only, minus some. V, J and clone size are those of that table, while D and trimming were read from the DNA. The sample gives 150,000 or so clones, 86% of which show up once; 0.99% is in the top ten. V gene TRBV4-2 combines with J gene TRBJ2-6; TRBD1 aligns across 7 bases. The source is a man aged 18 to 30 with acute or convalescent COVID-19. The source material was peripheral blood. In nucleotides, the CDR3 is TGTGCCAGCAGCCAACCCCGGGACAGAAACTCTGGGGCCAACGTCCTGACTTTC. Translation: CASSQPRDRNSGANVLTF.